The 30 T cell receptor beta chains presented below share a single source sample, sequenced in a study of T cell repertoires in cytomegalovirus infection. TCRdb ran MiXCR on the reads and lists one entry per CDR3 protein. Here the sample spans 100,000 to 150,000 distinct CDR3 sequences, 24% being singletons. No antigen is known for these receptors. The sequenced material came from PBMCs, sequenced either directly or after in vitro stimulation (not recorded which). The receptors were gathered from a human donor in good health (CMV status not recorded). Some clones in this sample may be carry-over from other donors' samples.

J is TRBJ2-1 and V is TRBV11-1; the match to TRBD2 covers 11 bases. CDR1 SGHAT and CDR2 FQDESV come from the germline V gene (reference sequence). The CDR3 is 15 residues long. The junction had 10 bases not matched to a gene; V was cut back by 5 bases and J by 10 bases. CDR3 nucleotides: TGTGCCAGCAGCACCCGACTAGCGGGATACACCGAGCAGTTCTTC. This codes for CASSTRLAGYTEQFF. Supplemented by reference TRBV11-1 and TRBJ2-1, the full variable domain reads EAEVAQSPRYKITEKSQAVAFWCDPISGHATLYWYRQILGQGPELLVQFQDESVVDDSQLPKDRFSAERLKGVDSTLKIQPAELGDSAMYLCASSTRLAGYTEQFFGPGTRLTVL.

The V gene is TRBV11-3, the J gene TRBJ2-3; 12 bases line up with TRBD1. Germline lookup yields CDR1 SGHNT and CDR2 YENEEA. The CDR3 covers 13 residues. V dropped 5 bases and J dropped 11; count of bases not matched to a gene: 5. The CDR3 sequence is CASSTRDRGLQYF. CDR3 DNA: TGTGCCAGCAGCACCCGGGACAGGGGGCTGCAGTATTTT. Combining the CDR3 with reference TRBV11-3 and TRBJ2-3 gives the whole variable domain EAGVVQSPRYKIIEKKQPVAFWCNPISGHNTLYWYLQNLGQGPELLIRYENEEAVDDSQLPKDRFSAERLKGVDSTLKIQPAELGDSAVYLCASSTRDRGLQYFGPGTRLTVL.

This clonotype was counted only a few times. The chain couples TRBV20-1 to TRBJ1-1; maybe TRBD1 (5 bases). Germline values: CDR1 DFQATT, CDR2 SNEGSKA (reference sequence). The CDR3 has 14 residues. V lost 2 bases and J lost 1, with 11 bases in between. The CDR3 here is CSARSPGRNTEAFF. The CDR3 nucleotides read TGCAGTGCTAGATCCCCAGGGAGGAACACTGAAGCTTTCTTT.

This clonotype occurred many times. The chain links TRBV7-2 to TRBJ2-3; D uncertain. Germline CDR1 SGHTA, CDR2 FQGNSA. The CDR3 spans 15 residues. V gave up 5 bases and J gave up 0 bases, with 12 bases separating them. The CDR3 loop is CASSPTGVSTDTQYF. As DNA, the CDR3 is TGTGCCAGCAGCCCGACTGGGGTCAGCACAGATACGCAGTATTTT.

This clonotype was seen more than once but under ten times. V usage is TRBV11-3 and J usage is TRBJ2-5; 9 positions agree with TRBD1. The V and J ends lost 1 base and 5 bases, in that order; junction bases with no gene match: 11. Germline loops: CDR1 SGHNT, CDR2 YENEEA. The CDR3 runs to 17 residues. The CDR3 here is CASSLGLLQGAGETQYF. In DNA form, the CDR3 reads TGTGCCAGCAGCTTAGGACTTTTACAGGGGGCCGGGGAGACCCAGTACTTC.

This clonotype was seen a few times. This sequence joins TRBV7-6 and TRBJ2-2; TRBD1 or TRBD2 may be the D gene (5 bases each). Between the trimmed V and J ends, which lost 5 bases and 7 bases, there was a span of 14 bases. The CDR3 length is 14 residues. Germline CDR1 is SGHVS and CDR2 is FNYEAQ. CDR3 region: CASSPGPDFGELFF. CDR3 bases: TGTGCCAGCAGCCCGGGACCTGATTTCGGGGAGCTGTTTTTT.

This clonotype was observed a few times. The chain recombines TRBV18 with TRBJ1-4, with 10 positions matching TRBD1. V trimming: 6 bases; J trimming: 6 bases; junction bases outside the gene matches: 7. The CDR3 extends over 15 amino acids. Germline CDR1 KGHSH, CDR2 LQKENI. The CDR3 sequence is CASSPGTGAYEKLFF. The DNA for the CDR3 is TGTGCCAGCTCCCCCGGGACAGGGGCTTATGAAAAACTGTTTTTT.

The V gene is TRBV7-3, the J gene TRBJ2-7; D is uncertain. Looked up from germline, CDR1 is SGHTA and CDR2 is FQGTGA. The CDR3 is 12 residues long. Trimming took off 6 bases at V and 4 bases at J, with 10 bases between the two ends. The chain's CDR3 is CASRSAGYEQYF. Written as DNA, the CDR3 is TGTGCCAGCAGGTCAGCAGGATACGAGCAGTACTTC.

This clonotype was picked up many times. The chain recombines TRBV11-2 with TRBJ2-2; the match to TRBD2 covers 9 bases. This CDR3 spans 16 amino acids. Germline-derived CDR1 and CDR2 are SGHAT and FQNNGV. J gave up 1 base and V 4 bases, and 4 bases lay outside the gene matches. The CDR3 protein is CASSSQTSGNTGELFF. Written as DNA, the CDR3 is TGTGCCAGCAGCTCCCAGACTAGCGGGAACACCGGGGAGCTGTTTTTT.

This chain joins TRBV7-9 and TRBJ1-5; TRBD1 aligns across 8 bases. The germline gives CDR1 SEHNR, CDR2 FQNEAQ (reference sequence). The CDR3 is 14 amino acids. V was pared by 5 bases and J by 6 bases, with 6 bases of the junction left unmatched. CDR3 region: CASSLTGVGQPQHF. The DNA for the CDR3 is TGTGCCAGCAGCCTGACAGGGGTGGGTCAGCCCCAGCATTTT.

This chain uses TRBV6-2 or TRBV6-3 with TRBJ2-7; TRBD2 agrees at 8 bases. Germline lookup yields CDR1 MNHEY and CDR2 SVGEGT. With V trimmed by 5 bases and J by 1 base, 7 bases remained unmatched. The CDR3 length is 15 residues. The CDR3 coding sequence is TGTGCCAGCAGTCATGGACTAGCAATATCCTACGAGCAGTACTTC. This translates into CASSHGLAISYEQYF.

This clonotype was recorded a few times. Possible read error: a much larger clone is one base away. The CDR3 region is CASSYGNTEAFF. DNA for the CDR3: TGTGCCAGCAGTTACGGGAACACTGAAGCTTTCTTT. The chain is built from TRBV28 and TRBJ1-1; D gene uncertain. There are 12 residues in the CDR3. Germline V gene data show CDR1 as MDHEN and CDR2 as SYDVKM. Trimming pared 4 bases from V and 1 base from J, leaving 4 bases between.

This clonotype was found many times. The genes are TRBV7-2 and TRBJ2-3; the match to TRBD2 covers 7 bases. J lost 0 bases, V lost 6 bases, and 9 bases had no gene match. Per germline, CDR1 SGHTA and CDR2 FQGNSA. This CDR3 is 16 amino acids long. The chain's CDR3 is CASRRAGVASTDTQYF. For the CDR3, the DNA is TGTGCCAGCAGAAGGGCGGGAGTTGCAAGCACAGATACGCAGTATTTT. The variable domain in full, completed from reference TRBV7-2 and TRBJ2-3, reads GAGVSQSPSNKVTEKGKDVELRCDPISGHTALYWYRQSLGQGLEFLIYFQGNSAPDKSGLPSDRFSAERTGGSVSTLTIQRTQQEDSAVYLCASRRAGVASTDTQYFGPGTRLTVL.

This chain joins TRBV7-8 and TRBJ2-3; 12 bases map to TRBD2. The germline V gene has CDR1 SGHVS and CDR2 FQNEAQ. The CDR3 loop spans 17 amino acids. J was trimmed by 5 bases and V by 1 base; bases with no gene match: 7. CDR3 nucleotide sequence: TGTGCCAGCAGCTTAGGTCCTAGCGGGAGGGGGTTAGATACGCAGTATTTT. Its translation is CASSLGPSGRGLDTQYF.

This clonotype was seen many times. V gene TRBV7-2 combines with J gene TRBJ1-6; D is unclear. Trimming cost V 6 bases and J 1 base, with 13 bases left between them. This CDR3 comprises 16 residues. The germline V gene has CDR1 SGHTA and CDR2 FQGNSA. As DNA, the CDR3 is TGTGCCAGCAGATCAACAGTATCTTCCTATAATTCACCCCTCCACTTT. Encoded protein: CASRSTVSSYNSPLHF.

This chain uses TRBV18 with TRBJ2-1; 7 nucleotides line up with TRBD2. V lost 5 bases, J lost 5 bases, and 6 bases stayed unmatched. From germline, CDR1 is KGHSH and CDR2 LQKENI. This CDR3 region has 14 residues. CDR3 loop: CASSSSGANNEQFF. CDR3 in DNA: TGTGCCAGCTCATCAAGCGGGGCCAACAATGAGCAGTTCTTC.

The rearrangement uses TRBV7-2 and TRBJ1-1, with D perhaps TRBD1 (5 bases). Germline CDR1 and CDR2: SGHTA and FQGNSA. The CDR3 spans 15 residues. V lost 2 bases, J lost 4 bases, and 14 bases lay in between. The CDR3 coding sequence is TGTGCCAGCAGCTTAAATTCCCGGGGGTCCACTGAAGCTTTCTTT. Translating gives CASSLNSRGSTEAFF. The full variable domain, completed using reference TRBV7-2 and TRBJ1-1, is GAGVSQSPSNKVTEKGKDVELRCDPISGHTALYWYRQSLGQGLEFLIYFQGNSAPDKSGLPSDRFSAERTGGSVSTLTIQRTQQEDSAVYLCASSLNSRGSTEAFFGQGTRLTVV.

This clonotype was counted a few times. The rearrangement uses TRBV20-1 and TRBJ2-5, with 8 positions matching TRBD2. The trim removed 3 bases at V and 4 bases at J, leaving 4 bases unmatched. The CDR3 runs 13 residues. CDR1 and CDR2 from the germline V gene are DFQATT and SNEGSKA (reference sequence). Here the CDR3 reads CSASKAGAETQYF. In DNA, the CDR3 is TGCAGTGCTAGTAAAGCGGGAGCAGAGACCCAGTACTTC.

This clonotype turned up a few times. The rearrangement links TRBV7-2 to TRBJ1-1; 9 positions agree with TRBD1. Germline lookup yields CDR1 SGHTA and CDR2 FQGNSA. The V gene end was trimmed by 5 bases and the J gene end by 11 bases; junction bases not matched to a gene: 9. CDR3 length: 13 residues. CDR3 in DNA: TGTGCCAGCAGCCTAACCAGGACAGGGGAGGCTTTCTTT. It translates to CASSLTRTGEAFF. Together with reference TRBV7-2 and TRBJ1-1, the CDR3 gives the full variable domain: GAGVSQSPSNKVTEKGKDVELRCDPISGHTALYWYRQSLGQGLEFLIYFQGNSAPDKSGLPSDRFSAERTGGSVSTLTIQRTQQEDSAVYLCASSLTRTGEAFFGQGTRLTVV.

This clonotype was seen more than once but under ten times. The rearrangement joins TRBV24-1 to TRBJ2-1; no firm D call. Deletions cut 2 bases from V and 9 bases from J, with 7 bases between. CDR1 is KGHDR and CDR2 is SFDVKD in the germline V gene. CDR3 length: 12 residues. CDR3: CATSDSRREQFF. The CDR3 coding sequence is TGTGCCACCAGTGATTCCCGCCGTGAGCAGTTCTTC.

The chain carries TRBV6-6 and TRBJ2-7; 7 bases map to TRBD1. The junction had 0 bases not matched to a gene; V was cut back by 8 bases and J by 2 bases. Germline V gives CDR1 MNHNY, CDR2 SVGAGI (reference sequence). The CDR3 is 11 residues long. The chain's CDR3 is CASGQAYEQYV. CDR3 nucleotides: TGTGCCAGCGGACAGGCCTACGAGCAGTACGTC.

The table lists this clonotype with a few counts. The chain links TRBV12-3 or TRBV12-4 to TRBJ2-7; possible D gene TRBD1, 5 bases. CDR3 length equals 14 residues. Trimming took off 4 bases at V and 3 bases at J, with 13 bases between the two ends. This CDR3 reads CASSSGHESYEQYF. CDR3 bases: TGTGCCAGCAGTTCTGGACATGAGAGCTACGAGCAGTACTTC.

In this sample, this clonotype turned up a few times. This chain links TRBV18 with TRBJ1-5; 7 positions agree with TRBD1. The V gene end was trimmed by 3 bases and the J gene end by 4 bases; junction bases not matched to a gene: 6. Per germline, CDR1 KGHSH and CDR2 LQKENI. The CDR3 contains 15 residues. In DNA form, the CDR3 reads TGTGCCAGCTCACCCACAGGGGATCGGAATCAGCCCCAGCATTTT. It yields the protein CASSPTGDRNQPQHF.

This clonotype was recorded a few times. The CDR3 nucleotides are TGTGCCAGTAGTCCCCGGGACAGCACCTACGAGCAGTACTTC. Its translation is CASSPRDSTYEQYF. The rearrangement uses TRBV19 and TRBJ2-7; 7 nucleotides align to TRBD1. The J segment lost 2 bases and the V segment lost 5 bases, leaving 6 bases of the junction unmatched. The CDR3 is 14 amino acids. CDR1 is LNHDA, CDR2 SQIVND, per germline (reference sequence).

CDR3 loop: CASSESSPSGYTF. The CDR3 bases are TGTGCCAGCAGTGAATCCTCTCCCAGTGGCTACACCTTC. This rearrangement joins TRBV2 to TRBJ1-2; no clear D gene. The CDR3 extends over 13 amino acids. Per the germline V gene, CDR1 is SNHLY and CDR2 is FYNNEI. Trimming cost V 2 bases and J 7 bases, with 11 bases left between them.

This clonotype was seen repeatedly, ten times or more. The genes are TRBV7-2 and TRBJ1-4; TRBD1 agrees at 8 bases. The CDR3 has 20 amino acids. Germline assignment: CDR1 SGHTA and CDR2 FQGNSA. V trimming: 5 bases; J trimming: 7 bases; junction bases outside the gene matches: 24. CDR3 bases: TGTGCCAGCAGCGGATTTGGAAGACAGGGGAGTGTGGGGCTTAGTGAAAAACTGTTTTTT. Its protein product is CASSGFGRQGSVGLSEKLFF.

This clonotype was observed a handful of times. This rearrangement joins TRBV10-3 to TRBJ1-1; no clear D gene. Trimming shortened V by 3 bases and J by 1 base, and 9 bases separated the two germline ends. The CDR3 extends over 14 amino acids. Germline lookup yields CDR1 ENHRY and CDR2 SYGVKD. The CDR3 loop is CAISDLSRNTEAFF. The DNA for the CDR3 is TGTGCCATCAGTGACCTATCCCGGAACACTGAAGCTTTCTTT.

A few counts support this clonotype. The CDR3 sequence: CSAKIPLETQYF. CDR3 nucleotides: TGCAGTGCTAAGATACCTTTGGAGACCCAGTACTTC. The V call is TRBV20-1, the J call TRBJ2-5; no reliable D call. There are 12 residues in the CDR3. With 4 bases removed from V and 5 bases from J, the gap between germline ends came to 11 bases. Germline V gene data show CDR1 as DFQATT and CDR2 as SNEGSKA (reference sequence).

V and J are TRBV24-1 and TRBJ2-1, with 9 nucleotides matching TRBD2. Germline V gene data show CDR1 as KGHDR and CDR2 as SFDVKD. The CDR3 is 16 amino acids. The J segment lost 7 bases and the V segment lost 3 bases, leaving 9 bases of the junction unmatched. This chain's CDR3 is CATSDPGGRATNEQFF. CDR3 bases: TGTGCCACCAGTGATCCCGGCGGGAGGGCCACAAATGAGCAGTTCTTC.

This rearrangement joins TRBV9 to TRBJ2-1; 8 bases are a match to TRBD2. The junction had 11 bases not matched to a gene; V was cut back by 0 bases and J by 9 bases. This CDR3 is 16 amino acids long. CDR1 is SGDLS, CDR2 YYNGEE, per germline. CDR3 nucleotides: TGTGCCAGCAGCGTAGATTCGGGAGGGCCGACTGGTGAGCAGTTCTTC. Residues: CASSVDSGGPTGEQFF. The full variable domain, with the rest looked up from reference TRBV9 and TRBJ2-1, is DSGVTQTPKHLITATGQRVTLRCSPRSGDLSVYWYQQSLDQGLQFLIQYYNGEERAKGNILERFSAQQFPDLHSELNLSSLELGDSALYFCASSVDSGGPTGEQFFGPGTRLTVL.